A single T cell receptor beta chain is shown here with its context. Sequenced by immunoSEQ multiplex PCR; TCRdb stores in-frame clones only, minus some. The sample holds about 63,000 clones, about 90% seen once. This specimen comes from a study of T cells after somatic rescue of genetic block. Input material: peripheral blood mononuclear cells (PBMCs). The sequence was collected from a man aged 40-49 years.

The CDR3 spells CASSQDRGQGARYEQYF. For the CDR3, the DNA is TGTGCCAGCAGCCAAGATCGCGGGCAGGGGGCGCGGTACGAGCAGTACTTC. The chain has TRBV14 and TRBJ2-7; 8 positions match TRBD1. Germline CDR1 reads SGHDN; CDR2 reads FVKESK. J was trimmed by 4 bases and V by 0 bases; bases with no gene match: 11. This CDR3 has 17 amino acids.